This T cell receptor (beta chain) is drawn from a study of regulatory T cells in long-lasting Graves disease (dated by TCRdb to about 2021). About the full investigation: Patients with newly diagnosed Graves' disease had been on antithyroid drugs for under 3 months. Peripheral blood TCR sequencing and RNA sequencing compared persistent Graves' disease patients with newly diagnosed Graves' disease patients. The study took place in China and was registered as a clinical trial. A total of some 35 samples underwent TCR sequencing: roughly 13 from persistent and about 20 from newly diagnosed Graves' disease patients.

Per the germline V gene (reference sequence), SEHNR is the CDR1 and FQNEAQ is the CDR2. Including the terminal cysteine and phenylalanine, the CDR3 comprises 15 residues. The retained sequence is limited to the CDR3, 45 bases, with the frame set at the first base. V loses 5 bases of germline sequence and J loses 1 base, and the interval between the two ends is 14 bases. Libraries were prepared through multiplex PCR. For sequencing, an Illumina HiSeq 4000 was employed. TCR beta libraries were built with iRepertoire HTBI primers and Arm-PCR amplification of CDR3 regions. Before sequencing, the PCR products underwent gel purification. For the original study's pipeline: Gene usage analysis of CDR3 amino acid clonotypes used the roughly 62 TRBV and about 14 TRBJ segments found across samples. COPE and FqMerger were used to merge filtered high-quality paired reads into contigs. BLAST was used to align contigs to IMGT TRBV, TRBD and TRBJ reference genes, with CDR3 defined following IMGT. Any clonotype with a frequency above 0.1% was classified as a highly expanded clone. Repertoire diversity was measured by Shannon entropy, and V-J evenness by the Gini coefficient. A clonotype was considered public if more than one individual shared it. Using fastp at Q25 and MiXCR, TCRdb reprocessed the public reads and kept productive beta chains. Each CDR3 protein appears once, grouped with its most common genes and DNA. Clone size and V and J calls follow TCRdb, not the original study. The sample table holds some 350,000 distinct CDR3 sequences, of which 15% to 20% were seen once. The leading ten clones occupy around 20% of the sample.

A note on this clonotype: Its cognate antigen has yet to be identified. No per-base quality is available; no much larger clone lies one base away.

Beyond this particular receptor, the publication reports: Preferential use of TRBV28, TRBJ1-2 and TRBJ2-5 was observed in persistent disease, whereas TRBV20-1 and TRBJ2-1 were favored in newly diagnosed disease. Peripheral blood alone was examined, since thyroid tissue, which constituted the primary lesion, could not be accessed. Sequencing and analysis were limited to the TCR beta chain. Compared with newly diagnosed patients, persistent Graves' disease patients had lower TCR Shannon entropy and fewer highly expanded clones, which suggests clonal expansion. As a limitation, the authors acknowledged that the small sample size may reduce accuracy. More public clonotypes were shared among persistent patients (roughly 2,700) than among newly diagnosed patients (under 1,000).

The label giving this sample's time point can be read as: newly diagnosed GD, antithyroid drugs for less than 3 months. RNA was extracted from PBMCs in TRIzol for both TCR sequencing and RNA sequencing. The diagnosis of Graves' disease was made according to American Thyroid Association guidelines. The patients came from an endocrinology department in Xi'an, China. From each patient, about 8.9 milliliters of peripheral blood was collected into an EDTA anticoagulant tube. Ficoll Paque Plus density gradient separation was used to isolate PBMCs, and no further T cell sorting was done. RNA quality was checked with an Agilent 2100 Bioanalyzer and agarose gel, and concentration with a NanoDrop 2000. These data were likewise used in another study, on T cells in Graves' hyperthyroidism and ophthalmopathy. The second paper states: A patient counted as having stable Graves' hyperthyroidism if no progression to ophthalmopathy occurred over 18 months of follow-up. Hyperthyroidism patients were newly diagnosed, had a disease duration of under 2 months, and were aged 18 to 65 years. The study excluded patients with uncontrolled infections, other autoimmune diseases, pregnancy or lactation. Diagnoses were established on the basis of clinical symptoms, serum thyroxine and TRAb, thyroid ultrasound, and orbital computed tomography. For the first round of RT-PCR on the TCR CDR3, the HTBI primer set was used together with the Qiagen OneStep RT-PCR kit. Most expanded thyroid clonotypes (frequency above 0.001) were also detected in blood, a finding suggesting that blood repertoires may reflect thyroid immune responses. A model built on a 13 V-J signature distinguished ophthalmopathy from stable hyperthyroidism, reaching 85% to 90% sensitivity and approximately 81% specificity in cross-validation and 80%/75% in testing. In validation, the model predicted progression to ophthalmopathy with 60% to 71% sensitivity and less than 80% specificity, a median of 6.5 months before onset. To identify distinguishing TCR V-J signatures, a discovery cohort of about a hundred patients was used, comprising 43 with Graves' ophthalmopathy and 55 to 65 with stable Graves' hyperthyroidism. Prospective prediction of ophthalmopathy was tested in an independent validation cohort of 18 to 20 hyperthyroidism patients and around 16 patients who later progressed to ophthalmopathy. The 85 to 100 discovery patients were divided at random into training and test sets in a 7:3 ratio. In about 6 Graves' hyperthyroidism patients, the study also compared T-cell repertoires from thyroid tissue with T-cell repertoires from blood. After blood sampling, hyperthyroidism patients were treated with methimazole at a starting dose of 30 mg daily, and ophthalmopathy patients were treated with high-dose intravenous methylprednisolone. Libraries were constructed in a second round of multiplex PCR, after which size selection and purification were performed. Sequencing of the libraries was done on an Illumina HiSeq2000 using paired-end 100 bp reads. Raw data were processed with SOAPnuke, discarding reads with adapters, uncalled bases, mean Phred below 15, or no exact constant-primer or identifier match. High-quality paired reads were merged using COPE v1.2.5, and each unique nucleotide sequence was defined as a clonotype. Clonotypes were aligned to IMGT TRBV, TRBD and TRBJ reference segments using MiTCR v1.1. Analysis was restricted to V-J combinations with a frequency above 0.0001, which covered roughly 99% of repertoires. The TCS score was defined as F50 (clonal expansion) divided by E x V (chaos), with BLOSUM62-based TCRdist calculated between CDR3 peptides within each V-J. Welch's t-statistics and random forest reduced approximately 520 V-J features to roughly 13, which were used in a naive Bayes classifier (R e1071). No statistical method was used to set the sample size in advance, and investigators knew the group allocation. According to the paper, TCR Vbeta CDR3 sequencing was carried out on 135 peripheral blood samples, which came from about 45 ophthalmopathy, around 75 hyperthyroidism and roughly 17 progressor patients.

This specimen was peripheral blood mononuclear cells (PBMCs), taken at new diagnosis, from a patient treated with antithyroid drugs. The TCR originated in a woman between 18 and 30 years old with Graves disease. Donor details come from another sample of the same person, matched by shared clones. The V and J segments used are TRBV7-9 and TRBJ1-1, with the D gene not clear enough to name. The DNA sequence is given as TGTGCCAGCAGCCCACCCCGCGGGGAGAACACTGAAGCTTTCTTT. This translates into CASSPPRGENTEAFF.